This T cell receptor (beta chain) was found in a study of molecular identifiers for immune sequencing clone quantification. The germline V gene has CDR1 GTSNPN and CDR2 SVGIG (reference sequence). V lost 0 bases and J 7 bases, leaving 21 bases between the germline ends. The length of the CDR3 is 16 residues. The study's findings and limits: Underestimated sizes of highly expanded clones could result from identical TCR molecules that share a barcode.

This clonotype was detected only a few times. Its target is not known. The use of previously described methods and listed TCR primers produced the bulk TCR libraries. TCRdb re-called the PCR reads with MiXCR, one entry per CDR3 protein. The table has around 460,000 distinct CDR3 sequences, about a fifth seen once. Sequencing input: naive CD8+ T cells from blood, with Jurkat cell RNA spiked in. Described subset: FACS-sorted CD8+CD4-CCR7+CD45RA+ naive T cells. The chain is built from TRBV30 and TRBJ1-1, with D maybe TRBD1 (5 bases). The source is a human donor in good health. Some libraries in this study had Jurkat cell RNA spiked in. DNA of the CDR3: TGTGCCTGGAGTGTACGAGGGGCCAGAACACCCGTTGAAGCTTTCTTT. Its translation: CAWSVRGARTPVEAFF. Full variable domain (remainder filled in from reference TRBV30 and TRBJ1-1): SQTIHQWPATLVQPVGSPLSLECTVEGTSNPNLYWYRQAAGRGLQLLFYSVGIGQISSEVPQNLSASRPQDRQFILSSKKLLLSDSGFYLCAWSVRGARTPVEAFFGQGTRLTVV.